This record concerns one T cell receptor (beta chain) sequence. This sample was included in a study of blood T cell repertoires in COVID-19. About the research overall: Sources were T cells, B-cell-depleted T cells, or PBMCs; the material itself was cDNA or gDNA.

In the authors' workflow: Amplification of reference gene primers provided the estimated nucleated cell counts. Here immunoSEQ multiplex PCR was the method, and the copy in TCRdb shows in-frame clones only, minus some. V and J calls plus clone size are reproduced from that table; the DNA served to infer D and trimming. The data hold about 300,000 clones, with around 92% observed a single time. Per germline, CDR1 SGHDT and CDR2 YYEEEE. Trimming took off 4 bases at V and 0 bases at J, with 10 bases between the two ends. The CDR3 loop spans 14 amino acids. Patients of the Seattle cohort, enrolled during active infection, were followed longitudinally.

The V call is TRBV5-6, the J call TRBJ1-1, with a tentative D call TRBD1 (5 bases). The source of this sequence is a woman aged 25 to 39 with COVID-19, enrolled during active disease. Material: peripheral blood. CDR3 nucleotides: TGTGCCAGCAGCCTGGGACTTATGAACACTGAAGCTTTCTTT. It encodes CASSLGLMNTEAFF.